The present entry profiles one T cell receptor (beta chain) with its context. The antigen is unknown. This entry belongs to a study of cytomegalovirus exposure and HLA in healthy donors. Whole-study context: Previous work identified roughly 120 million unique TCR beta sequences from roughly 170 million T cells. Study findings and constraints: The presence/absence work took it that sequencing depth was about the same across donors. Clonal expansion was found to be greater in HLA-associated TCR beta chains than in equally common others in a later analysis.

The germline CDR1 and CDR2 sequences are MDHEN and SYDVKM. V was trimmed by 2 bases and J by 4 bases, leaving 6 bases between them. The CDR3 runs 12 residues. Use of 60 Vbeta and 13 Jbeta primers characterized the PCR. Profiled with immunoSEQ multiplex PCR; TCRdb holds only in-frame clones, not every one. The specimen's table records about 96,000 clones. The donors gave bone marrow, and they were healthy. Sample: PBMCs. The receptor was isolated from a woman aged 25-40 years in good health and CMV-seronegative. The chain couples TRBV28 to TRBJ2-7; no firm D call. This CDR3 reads CASSLGRYEQYF. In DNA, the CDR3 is TGTGCCAGCAGTTTAGGTCGGTACGAGCAGTACTTC.